This TCR beta chain came from a study of control samples from healthy donors and cancer patients (dated by TCRdb to about 2020). The CDR3 numbers 13 residues from cysteine through phenylalanine. The kept DNA is CDR3 alone, 39 bases in frame from the first base. The germline V gene encodes CDR1 KGHSH and CDR2 LQKENI. V and J lose 3 bases and 1 base, and a span of 6 bases separates them. Concerning this clone itself: Its recognized antigen is unknown. No much larger clone is present one base from it, and per-base qualities are unavailable. Other DNA sequences from this sample encode an identical CDR3 as well.

The library was produced with the immunoSEQ multiplex PCR assay. This is the immuneACCESS table as TCRdb keeps it, with only in-frame sequences that have V and J called. A part of the clones is gone; compared with another copy, unresolved V genes explain less than half, and the rest is unexplained. Across this sample there are over 100,000 clones, with 75% to 95% seen only once. The top ten constitute around 2.3% of the sample. This TCR was sampled from a man between 35 and 55 years old in good health. The V gene is TRBV18 and the J gene is TRBJ1-1; no confident D gene assignment can be made. The sample was blood. The nucleotides read TGTGCCAGCTCACCGCAGACGAACACTGAAGCTTTCTTT. Its amino acids are CASSPQTNTEAFF.